These 5 T cell receptor beta chains came from one sample sequenced in a study of cytomegalovirus exposure and HLA in healthy donors. PCR amplification relied on 60 Vbeta primers (plus 13 Jbeta primers). Sequencing was performed with immunoSEQ multiplex PCR; in TCRdb, only in-frame clones are kept and a portion is missing. The table has about 170,000 clones, approximately 82% seen once. The source material was PBMCs. These receptors were collected from a male donor in good health and CMV-seronegative.

The chain links TRBV19 to TRBJ1-5, with TRBD1 matching over 9 bases. The germline CDR1 and CDR2 sequences are LNHDA and SQIVND (reference sequence). The CDR3 contains 18 residues. V was pared by 3 bases and J by 3 bases, with 12 bases of the junction left unmatched. CDR3 amino acids: CASSMGRPGTGNNQPQHF. CDR3 DNA sequence: TGTGCCAGTAGTATGGGGAGACCCGGGACAGGGAACAATCAGCCCCAGCATTTT.

The chain couples TRBV5-1 to TRBJ2-2; a weak D match, TRBD1 (6 bases). The germline V and J ends were trimmed by 2 bases and 1 base, with 9 bases remaining between them. CDR3 length: 15 residues. CDR1 is SGHRS, CDR2 YFSETQ, per germline. CDR3 loop: CASSLQGLNTGELFF. CDR3 nucleotide sequence: TGCGCCAGCAGCTTACAGGGCCTGAACACCGGGGAGCTGTTTTTT.

This sequence joins TRBV27 and TRBJ2-1; TRBD1 might be the D (7 bases). CDR3 length: 15 amino acids. V was pared by 5 bases and J by 9 bases, with 20 bases between. CDR1 and CDR2 (germline): MNHEY, SMNVEV (reference sequence). The CDR3 is CASSKQGRQAGEQFF. The CDR3 region has the DNA TGTGCCAGCAGTAAACAGGGGAGGCAGGCAGGTGAGCAGTTCTTC.

This chain joins TRBV6-5 and TRBJ1-1, with unresolved D. Germline CDR1 reads MNHEY; CDR2 reads SVGAGI. The V and J ends lost 2 bases and 4 bases respectively, with 14 bases between them. There are 15 residues in the CDR3. CDR3 sequence (DNA): TGTGCCAGCAGTTACAAACAGACTCGGGGCACTGAAGCTTTCTTT. Translation: CASSYKQTRGTEAFF.

V usage is TRBV6-1 and J usage is TRBJ1-5; no definite D call. V gave up 0 bases and J gave up 3 bases, with 12 bases separating them. CDR3 length: 16 residues. Germline loops: CDR1 MNHNS, CDR2 SASEGT. The CDR3 bases are TGTGCCAGCAGTGAAGCCAGGAAACTGAACAATCAGCCCCAGCATTTT. Its translation is CASSEARKLNNQPQHF.